Each of the 10 T cell receptor beta chains below was sequenced from the same sample in a study of ipilimumab plus nivolumab after autologous stem cell transplantation. Sequencing was performed with immunoSEQ multiplex PCR; in TCRdb, only in-frame clones are kept and a portion is missing. The table has just under 9,500 clones, around 70% seen once. The input for sequencing was PBMCs, taken in a trial of ipilimumab plus nivolumab as post-transplant consolidation. Receptors were obtained from a female donor with multiple myeloma.

The V gene is TRBV11-2, the J gene TRBJ2-3, with D possibly TRBD1 on 5 matching bases. The germline V and J ends were trimmed by 2 bases and 6 bases, with 15 bases remaining between them. CDR3 length equals 15 residues. From germline, CDR1 is SGHAT and CDR2 FQNNGV. In nucleotides, the CDR3 is TGTGCCAGCAGCTTACTTCTCAGGGTTGGGGATACGCAGTATTTT. This encodes CASSLLLRVGDTQYF.

This clone qualifies as medium-sized. The identical CDR3 is also encoded by other nucleotide sequences in the sample. The chain employs TRBV28 and TRBJ1-1; the D is unclear. Looked up from germline, CDR1 is MDHEN and CDR2 is SYDVKM. CDR3 size: 14 residues. Between the trimmed V and J ends, which lost 3 bases and 1 base, there was a span of 9 bases. This CDR3 reads CASSLERENTEAFF. In DNA form, the CDR3 reads TGTGCCAGCAGTTTGGAGAGAGAGAACACTGAAGCTTTCTTT.

The rearrangement links TRBV28 to TRBJ1-1, with a possible D match to TRBD1 (5 bases). Trimming cost V 7 bases and J 2 bases, with 11 bases left between them. CDR1 is MDHEN and CDR2 is SYDVKM in the germline V gene. The CDR3 is made up of 13 amino acids. This chain's CDR3 is CASMFRGNTEAFF. The CDR3 DNA follows: TGTGCCAGCATGTTTAGGGGTAACACTGAAGCTTTCTTT.

In DNA form, the CDR3 reads TGTGCCAGCAGCGAGAACAGGGGGATAAATGAAAAACTGTTTTTT. Its protein product is CASSENRGINEKLFF. V is TRBV5-4 and J is TRBJ1-4; 8 bases are shared with TRBD1. The CDR3 is made up of 15 amino acids. The germline V gene encodes CDR1 SGHNT and CDR2 YYREEE (reference sequence). After removal of 4 bases from V and 5 bases from J, the junction contained 7 bases not matched to a gene.

V gene TRBV7-2 combines with J gene TRBJ2-3, with D uncertain. V lost 0 bases and J lost 0, with 4 bases in between. From germline, CDR1 is SGHTA and CDR2 FQGNSA. The length of the CDR3 is 14 residues. CDR3 region: CASSLAASTDTQYF. DNA for the CDR3: TGTGCCAGCAGCTTAGCGGCTAGCACAGATACGCAGTATTTT.

On this clone: Since a much larger clone is just one base distant, this may be a read error. Other DNA variants within this sample encode the same CDR3. The chain uses TRBV4-3 and TRBJ1-3; D not certain. V lost 0 bases to trimming and J lost 0 bases, with 12 bases between them. The CDR3 sequence is 17 residues long. The germline V gene encodes CDR1 LGHNA and CDR2 YSLEER. In DNA form, the CDR3 reads TGCGCCAGCAGCCAAGATCTCCCGCGAAGCTCTGGAAACACCATATATTTT. It yields the protein CASSQDLPRSSGNTIYF.

This chain connects TRBV7-9 to TRBJ1-1; TRBD1 might be the D (6 bases). V was trimmed by 1 base and J by 5 bases, leaving 11 bases between them. Germline CDR1 is SEHNR and CDR2 is FQNEAQ (reference sequence). CDR3 length equals 14 residues. CDR3 bases: TGTGCCAGCAGCTTAGTAGGGGGGGGAACTGAAGCTTTCTTT. Residues: CASSLVGGGTEAFF.

The chain has TRBV5-4 and TRBJ2-5; D might be TRBD1 (5 bases). The germline V gene has CDR1 SGHNT and CDR2 YYREEE (reference sequence). The CDR3 consists of 14 residues. The ends were cut back, 1 base at V and 2 bases at J, with 9 bases in the middle. CDR3 amino acids: CASSLMAGQETQYF. The CDR3 DNA sequence: TGTGCCAGCAGCTTGATGGCAGGGCAAGAGACCCAGTACTTC.

In its sample, this clone was seen a few times. The chain links TRBV27 to TRBJ2-2; D possibly corresponds to TRBD1 (5 bases). Germline V gene data show CDR1 as MNHEY and CDR2 as SMNVEV (reference sequence). This CDR3 comprises 12 residues. V gave up 5 bases and J gave up 8 bases, with 9 bases separating them. The CDR3 protein is CASSVGAGELFF. DNA of the CDR3: TGTGCCAGCAGTGTTGGGGCGGGGGAGCTGTTTTTT.

This chain uses TRBV2 with TRBJ1-2, with D perhaps matching TRBD1 (5 bases). Germline lookup yields CDR1 SNHLY and CDR2 FYNNEI. With 6 bases removed from V and 7 bases from J, the gap between germline ends came to 24 bases. This CDR3 is built from 16 residues. In DNA form, the CDR3 reads TGTGCCAGCAGCGCGGGGGGGGTAGGGATCTTGAGTGGCTACACCTTC. Translated: CASSAGGVGILSGYTF. The entire variable domain, with the rest obtained from reference TRBV2 and TRBJ1-2, is as follows: EPEVTQTPSHQVTQMGQEVILRCVPISNHLYFYWYRQILGQKVEFLVSFYNNEISEKSEIFDDQFSVERPDGSNFTLKIRSTKLEDSAMYFCASSAGGVGILSGYTFGSGTRLTVV.